The clone carrying this TCR beta chain occurred a few times. Its antigen is not known. The data derive from a study of T cell repertoires in cytomegalovirus infection. Study-level information: Epitope selection comprised recently identified HLA-C-restricted CMV epitopes and well-studied HLA-B-restricted CMV epitopes. Through public TCR beta signatures, both CMV infection and matching HLA type were indicated.

One entry per CDR3 protein, called by TCRdb with MiXCR from the reads. The top ten clones hold 15% to 20% of a sample with about 500,000 distinct CDR3 sequences, 33% of them seen once. Trimming removed 5 bases from V and 10 bases from J, with 17 bases in between. Germline lookup yields CDR1 SNHLY and CDR2 FYNNEI. The CDR3 totals 13 residues. Regarding the study as a whole: Carriers of CMV and the relevant HLA type were discriminated by public TCR beta frequency. In two of eight donors, the top clonotype was HLA-C-restricted CMV-specific.

The chain carries TRBV2 and TRBJ1-1; D is possibly TRBD1 (6 bases). This specimen consisted of cultured PBMCs, obtained from culture after CMV antigen stimulation. The sequence was obtained from a human donor in good health (CMV status not recorded). Some clones in this sample may be carry-over from other donors' samples. In nucleotides, the CDR3 is TGTGCCAGCAGTTCATTAAGGGGGGGAGTAGCTTTCTTT. The encoded protein is CASSSLRGGVAFF.